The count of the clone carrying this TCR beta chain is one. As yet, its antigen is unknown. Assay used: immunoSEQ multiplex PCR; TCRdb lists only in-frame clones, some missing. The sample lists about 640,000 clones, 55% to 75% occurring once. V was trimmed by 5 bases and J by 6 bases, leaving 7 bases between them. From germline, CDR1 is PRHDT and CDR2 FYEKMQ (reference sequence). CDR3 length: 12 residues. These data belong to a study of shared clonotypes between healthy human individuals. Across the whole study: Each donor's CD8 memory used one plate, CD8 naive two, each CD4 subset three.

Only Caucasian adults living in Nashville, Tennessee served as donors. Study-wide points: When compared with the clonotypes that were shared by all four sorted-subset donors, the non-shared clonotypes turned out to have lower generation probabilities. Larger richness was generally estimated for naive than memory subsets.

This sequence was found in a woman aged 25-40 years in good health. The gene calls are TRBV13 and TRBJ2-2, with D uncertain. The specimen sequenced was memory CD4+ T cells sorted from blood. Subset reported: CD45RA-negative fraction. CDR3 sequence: CASSTDPGELFF. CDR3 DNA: TGTGCCAGCAGCACCGATCCCGGGGAGCTGTTTTTT. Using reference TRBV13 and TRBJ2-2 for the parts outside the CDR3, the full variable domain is AAGVIQSPRHLIKEKRETATLKCYPIPRHDTVYWYQQGPGQDPQFLISFYEKMQSDKGSIPDRFSAQQFSDYHSELNMSSLELGDSALYFCASSTDPGELFFGEGSRLTVL.